A single T cell receptor (beta chain) is shown here with its context. cDNA synthesis used a TRAV/TRBV-specific primer set for both chains. It was with a constant-region primer and a V-primer adapter that TCRs were amplified over roughly 19 PCR cycles. MiXCR, applied by TCRdb to the reads, yields one record per CDR3 protein. The table shows roughly 14,000 distinct CDR3 sequences, with roughly 60% occurring only once. This entry is derived from a study of low-dose radiotherapy and immunotherapy resistance in tumors. Study information: Members of Cohort 1 were treated with 0.5 Gy per fraction every 2 weeks. The prescribed total PTV dose was 6.5 Gy. For four cycles from cycle 1 day 1, patients took 300 mg oral aspirin daily.

Donors received nivolumab, ipilimumab, aspirin, low-dose cyclophosphamide and low-dose radiotherapy. There are 14 residues in the CDR3. The trim removed 8 bases at V and 3 bases at J, leaving 6 bases unmatched. Germline CDR1 reads MDHEN; CDR2 reads SYDVKM. This receptor was taken from a human donor with advanced metastatic prostate, ovarian, gallbladder or colorectal cancer (not recorded which). This table probably holds off-target reads from a library built for another chain. The V gene is TRBV28, the J gene TRBJ2-3; TRBD1 agrees at 9 bases. The CDR3 DNA reads as TGTGCCAGCCAACGACAGGGGGGAACAGATACGCAGTATTTT. It encodes CASQRQGGTDTQYF.